This T cell receptor beta chain appears in the sequencing data of a study of blood T cell repertoires in COVID-19. Whole-study context: Donors in the United States, Italy and Spain gave samples during acute or convalescent COVID-19. T cells, B-cell-depleted T cells, or PBMCs supplied cDNA or gDNA.

With 4 bases clipped from V and 4 bases from J, the junction kept 6 bases outside the gene matches. Per germline, CDR1 MNHEY and CDR2 SVGEGT. The CDR3 contains 16 residues. As processed by the authors: Quantification of nucleated cells was approximated via reference gene primer amplification. TCRdb's table, derived via immunoSEQ multiplex PCR, lists solely in-frame clones and lacks some. The DNA gave D and trimming, while V, J and clone size come from that table. The sample has about 350,000 clones, around 90% seen once. The sequencing sample was made of peripheral blood. The V and J genes are TRBV6-2 or TRBV6-3 and TRBJ2-1; 11 positions match TRBD2. The sequence was obtained from a woman between 18 and 29 years old who had recovered from COVID-19. The CDR3 bases are TGTGCCAGCAGTTCTAGCGGGAGGATTATTTACAATGAGCAGTTCTTC. It codes for CASSSSGRIIYNEQFF.